This T cell receptor beta chain was captured in a study of blood T cell repertoires in COVID-19. At the level of the study: Nucleic acid was either cDNA or gDNA, and it came from T cells, B-cell-depleted T cells, or PBMCs.

As originally analysed: Amplification of reference gene primers was used by the study to estimate nucleated cell counts. The protocol was immunoSEQ multiplex PCR, while the TCRdb copy is restricted to in-frame clones and leaves out a portion. That table furnishes V, J and clone size, whereas the DNA furnished D and trimming. The repertoire holds about 64,000 clones, with around 90% as singletons. Germline V lookup: CDR1 SGHRS, CDR2 YFSETQ. The V gene lost 5 bases and the J gene lost 3 bases, with 12 bases spanning the gap. The CDR3 totals 14 residues. The chain carries TRBV5-1 and TRBJ2-1, with D perhaps TRBD2 (6 bases). The sample was peripheral blood. The sequence came from a woman of 80 years or more with active COVID-19. DNA of the CDR3: TGCGCCAGCAGATGGACTACCGACTACAATGAGCAGTTCTTC. Translation gives CASRWTTDYNEQFF.